Each of the 16 T cell receptor beta chains below was sequenced from the same sample in a study of CD8+ T cells in alopecia areata. Sequencing templates came from extracted RNA that was reverse transcribed into cDNA. Method: immunoSEQ multiplex PCR; TCRdb's copy keeps in-frame clones and lacks some. The sample consists of about 200,000 clones, 35% to 45% of them appearing once. Treatment indicated: oral pan-JAK inhibitor, 5-10 mg twice daily. The starting material was CD4+ T cells sorted from blood, obtained around week 30, from a patient treated with tofacitinib. Receptors originate from a human donor with alopecia areata.

This clone was found many times. The CDR3 DNA sequence: TGTGCCAGCAGCTCCCGCTCCTGGGGTTCCTACGAGCAGTACTTC. This gives the protein CASSSRSWGSYEQYF. The chain has TRBV11-1 and TRBJ2-7; no definite D call. Germline CDR1 and CDR2: SGHAT and FQDESV (reference sequence). The CDR3 consists of 15 residues. V was pared by 4 bases and J by 1 base, with 14 bases between.

The chain joins TRBV6-5 to TRBJ1-1, with D uncertain. With 2 bases removed from V and 1 base from J, the gap between germline ends came to 8 bases. CDR1 and CDR2 from the germline V gene are MNHEY and SVGAGI. This CDR3 contains 14 residues. The CDR3 sequence is CASSYDTQNTEAFF. The CDR3 DNA sequence: TGTGCCAGCAGTTACGACACCCAGAACACTGAAGCTTTCTTT.

The count of this clone is one. The chain joins TRBV6-5 to TRBJ2-5, with D uncertain. Per the germline V gene, CDR1 is MNHEY and CDR2 is SVGAGI. The V gene lost 3 bases and the J gene lost 5 bases, with 10 bases spanning the gap. This CDR3 spans 13 amino acids. This chain's CDR3 is CASSYTGRETQYF. Here the CDR3 DNA reads TGTGCCAGCAGTTATACCGGGCGGGAGACCCAGTACTTC.

This clone was counted only a few times. This sequence joins TRBV11-1 and TRBJ2-3; TRBD2 might be the D (6 bases). The CDR3 has 17 residues. Per the germline V gene, CDR1 is SGHAT and CDR2 is FQDESV (reference sequence). V was clipped by 1 base and J by 5 bases, with 19 bases between them. The CDR3 region has the DNA TGTGCCAGCAGCTTAGGTCGGGAGCAGCGTCGTGGAGATACGCAGTATTTT. Translating gives CASSLGREQRRGDTQYF.

The chain combines TRBV13 with TRBJ1-1, with D unresolved. Germline values: CDR1 PRHDT, CDR2 FYEKMQ (reference sequence). V dropped 1 base and J dropped 4 bases, with 7 bases sitting between them. CDR3 length: 13 amino acids. The CDR3 spells CASSLARGTEAFF. The CDR3, as DNA: TGTGCCAGCAGCTTAGCGCGGGGCACTGAAGCTTTCTTT.

The chain carries TRBV4-1 and TRBJ1-5, with D hard to call. Trimming cost V 0 bases and J 0 bases, with 6 bases left between them. The germline V gene encodes CDR1 MGHRA and CDR2 YSYEKL. The CDR3 is made up of 15 amino acids. CDR3 bases: TGCGCCAGCAGCCAAGATCCCGATAGCAATCAGCCCCAGCATTTT. As protein: CASSQDPDSNQPQHF.

CDR3 sequence (DNA): TGCGCCAGCAGCTCGACAGTAGTCTCTGGGGCCAACGTCCTGACTTTC. Amino acid sequence: CASSSTVVSGANVLTF. The genes are TRBV5-1 and TRBJ2-6, with D perhaps TRBD1 (5 bases). Trimming took 3 bases from V and 0 from J, leaving 10 bases between them. The CDR3 is made up of 16 amino acids. Germline lookup yields CDR1 SGHRS and CDR2 YFSETQ.

This chain uses TRBV5-1 with TRBJ2-3; TRBD1 might be the D (5 bases). The V and J ends lost 2 bases and 3 bases respectively, with 7 bases between them. This CDR3 region has 13 residues. CDR1 is SGHRS, CDR2 YFSETQ, per germline. In nucleotides, the CDR3 is TGCGCCAGCAGCTTACAGGTGACAGATACGCAGTATTTT. Amino acid sequence: CASSLQVTDTQYF. Full variable domain (missing parts from reference TRBV5-1 and TRBJ2-3): KAGVTQTPRYLIKTRGQQVTLSCSPISGHRSVSWYQQTPGQGLQFLFEYFSETQRNKGNFPGRFSGRQFSNSRSEMNVSTLELGDSALYLCASSLQVTDTQYFGPGTRLTVL.

This clone appeared once. V gene TRBV11-2 combines with J gene TRBJ1-2; D ambiguous. Per the germline V gene, CDR1 is SGHAT and CDR2 is FQNNGV. Trimming shortened V by 0 bases and J by 7 bases, and 6 bases separated the two germline ends. CDR3 length equals 12 residues. CDR3 residues: CASSLERVGYTF. In nucleotides, the CDR3 is TGTGCCAGCAGCTTAGAGAGGGTTGGCTACACCTTC.

The J gene is TRBJ2-3, the V gene TRBV30, with TRBD1 identical over 9 bases. Germline V lookup: CDR1 GTSNPN, CDR2 SVGIG (reference sequence). This CDR3 region has 14 residues. J was trimmed by 6 bases and V by 5 bases; bases with no gene match: 9. DNA for the CDR3: TGTGCCTGGGGGACAGGGTCCCCGGTGGATACGCAGTATTTT. Residues: CAWGTGSPVDTQYF. Using reference TRBV30 and TRBJ2-3 for the parts outside the CDR3, the full variable domain is SQTIHQWPATLVQPVGSPLSLECTVEGTSNPNLYWYRQAAGRGLQLLFYSVGIGQISSEVPQNLSASRPQDRQFILSSKKLLLSDSGFYLCAWGTGSPVDTQYFGPGTRLTVL.

A few counts support this clone. The genes are TRBV2 and TRBJ2-3; unclear D gene. V dropped 7 bases and J dropped 1 base, with 9 bases sitting between them. The CDR3 spans 13 residues. Germline V gene lookup returns CDR1 SNHLY and CDR2 FYNNEI. The CDR3 DNA follows: TGTGCCAGCACGCGAGTCGGCACAGATACGCAGTATTTT. This translates into CASTRVGTDTQYF.

The chain couples TRBV30 to TRBJ2-7; perhaps TRBD2 as D (5 bases). CDR3 length: 13 residues. Germline V gene sequence: CDR1 GTSNPN, CDR2 SVGIG (reference sequence). Trimming took 0 bases from V and 5 from J, leaving 11 bases between them. Here the CDR3 DNA reads TGTGCCTGGAGTGTACTAGGGCGAGACGAGCAGTACTTC. Its protein product is CAWSVLGRDEQYF. Filled out from reference TRBV30 and TRBJ2-7, the complete variable domain reads SQTIHQWPATLVQPVGSPLSLECTVEGTSNPNLYWYRQAAGRGLQLLFYSVGIGQISSEVPQNLSASRPQDRQFILSSKKLLLSDSGFYLCAWSVLGRDEQYFGPGTRLTVT.

This clone was observed a handful of times. The V and J genes are TRBV19 and TRBJ2-7; unclear D gene. CDR1 is LNHDA and CDR2 is SQIVND in the germline V gene (reference sequence). This CDR3 has 14 amino acids. V dropped 5 bases and J dropped 5 bases, with 16 bases sitting between them. CDR3 protein: CASSPLKKPHEQYF. The CDR3 DNA reads TGTGCCAGTAGTCCCCTCAAAAAACCCCACGAGCAGTACTTC.

The J gene is TRBJ2-1, the V gene TRBV11-1, with 7 nucleotides matching TRBD2. Trimming removed 1 base from V and 6 bases from J; junction bases left unmatched: 9. Per germline, CDR1 SGHAT and CDR2 FQDESV (reference sequence). This CDR3 comprises 16 residues. CDR3 loop: CASSLGSAGRLNEQFF. In nucleotides, the CDR3 is TGTGCCAGCAGCTTAGGCTCAGCGGGGAGGCTCAATGAGCAGTTCTTC.

This clone has only a few counts. The V call is TRBV28, the J call TRBJ2-7, with TRBD1 matching 8 bases. Germline V gives CDR1 MDHEN, CDR2 SYDVKM. The CDR3 consists of 15 residues. V lost 5 bases and J lost 0; bases outside the gene matches: 6. CDR3 residues: CASSLGDRNSYEQYF. CDR3 nucleotide sequence: TGTGCCAGCAGTCTGGGGGACAGGAACTCCTACGAGCAGTACTTC.

This clone appeared a single time. The V call is TRBV27, the J call TRBJ2-1, with 8 bases identical to TRBD2. The CDR3 covers 18 residues. Germline values: CDR1 MNHEY, CDR2 SMNVEV (reference sequence). V trimming: 4 bases; J trimming: 0 bases; junction bases outside the gene matches: 11. The CDR3 DNA sequence: TGTGCCAGCAGTTCAACGACCCGAGCGGGGGACTCCTACAATGAGCAGTTCTTC. Residues: CASSSTTRAGDSYNEQFF.